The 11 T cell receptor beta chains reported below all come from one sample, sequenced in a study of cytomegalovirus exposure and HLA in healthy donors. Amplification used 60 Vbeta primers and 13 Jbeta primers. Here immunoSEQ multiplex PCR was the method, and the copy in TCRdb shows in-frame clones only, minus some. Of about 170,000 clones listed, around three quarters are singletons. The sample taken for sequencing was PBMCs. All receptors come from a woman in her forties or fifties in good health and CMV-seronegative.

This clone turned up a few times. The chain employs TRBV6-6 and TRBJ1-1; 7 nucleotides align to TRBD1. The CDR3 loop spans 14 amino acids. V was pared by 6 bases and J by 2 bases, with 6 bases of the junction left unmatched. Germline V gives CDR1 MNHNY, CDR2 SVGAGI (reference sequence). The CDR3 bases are TGTGCCAGCAGGCAGGGACAGATTAACACTGAAGCTTTCTTT. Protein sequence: CASRQGQINTEAFF.

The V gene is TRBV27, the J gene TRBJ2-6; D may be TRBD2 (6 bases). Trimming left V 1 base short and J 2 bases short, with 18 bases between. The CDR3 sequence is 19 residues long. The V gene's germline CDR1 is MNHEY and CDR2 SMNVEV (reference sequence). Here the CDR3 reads CASSLYGGGIKAGANVLTF. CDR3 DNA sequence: TGTGCCAGCAGTTTATATGGTGGGGGGATAAAAGCTGGGGCCAACGTCCTGACTTTC.

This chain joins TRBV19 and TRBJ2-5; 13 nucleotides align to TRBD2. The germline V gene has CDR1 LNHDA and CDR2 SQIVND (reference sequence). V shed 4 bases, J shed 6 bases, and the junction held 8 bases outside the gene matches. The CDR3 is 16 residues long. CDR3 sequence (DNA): TGTGCCAGTAGTAGCGACGGACTAGCGGGAGCAAAGACCCAGTACTTC. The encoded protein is CASSSDGLAGAKTQYF.

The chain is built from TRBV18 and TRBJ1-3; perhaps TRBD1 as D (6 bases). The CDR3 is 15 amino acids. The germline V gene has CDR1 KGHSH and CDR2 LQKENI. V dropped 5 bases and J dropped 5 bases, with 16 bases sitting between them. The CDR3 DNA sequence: TGTGCCAGCTCAACCGGGACAATGATCCGAAACACCATATATTTT. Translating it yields CASSTGTMIRNTIYF.

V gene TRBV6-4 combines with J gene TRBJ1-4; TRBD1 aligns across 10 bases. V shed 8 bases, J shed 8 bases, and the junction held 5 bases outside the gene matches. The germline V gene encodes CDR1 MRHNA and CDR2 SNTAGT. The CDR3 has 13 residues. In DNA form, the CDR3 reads TGTGCCAGCGCCCGGGACAGGGGCGAAAAACTGTTTTTT. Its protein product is CASARDRGEKLFF.

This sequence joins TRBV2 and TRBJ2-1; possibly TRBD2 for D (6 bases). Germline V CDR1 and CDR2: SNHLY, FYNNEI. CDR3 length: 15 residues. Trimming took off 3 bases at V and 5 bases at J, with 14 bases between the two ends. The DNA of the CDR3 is TGTGCCAGCAGTGACAGGAGCGGGCTGAACAATGAGCAGTTCTTC. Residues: CASSDRSGLNNEQFF.

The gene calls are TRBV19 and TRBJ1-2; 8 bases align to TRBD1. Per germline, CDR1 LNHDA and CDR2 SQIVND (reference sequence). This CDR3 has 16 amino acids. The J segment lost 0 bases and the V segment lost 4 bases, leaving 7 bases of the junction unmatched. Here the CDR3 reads CASSSDRDRSNYGYTF. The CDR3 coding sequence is TGTGCCAGTAGTAGCGACCGGGACAGGTCTAACTATGGCTACACCTTC.

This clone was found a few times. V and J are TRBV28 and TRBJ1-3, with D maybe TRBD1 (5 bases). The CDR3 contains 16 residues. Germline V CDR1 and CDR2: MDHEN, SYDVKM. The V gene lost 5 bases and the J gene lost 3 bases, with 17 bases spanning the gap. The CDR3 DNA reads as TGTGCCAGCAGTCCCGCCCAGGGTCCTCTTGGAAACACCATATATTTT. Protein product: CASSPAQGPLGNTIYF.

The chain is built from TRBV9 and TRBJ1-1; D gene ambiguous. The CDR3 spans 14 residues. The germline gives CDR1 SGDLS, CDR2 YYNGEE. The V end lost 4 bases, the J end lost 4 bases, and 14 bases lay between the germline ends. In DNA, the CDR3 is TGTGCCAGCAGCCCAAAACTAGTCAGCACTGAAGCTTTCTTT. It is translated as CASSPKLVSTEAFF.

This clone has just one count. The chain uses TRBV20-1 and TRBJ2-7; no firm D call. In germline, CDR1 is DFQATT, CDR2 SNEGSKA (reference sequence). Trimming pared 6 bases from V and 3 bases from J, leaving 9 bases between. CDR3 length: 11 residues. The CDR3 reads CSANLVYEQYF. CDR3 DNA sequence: TGCAGTGCCAATTTAGTCTACGAGCAGTACTTC.

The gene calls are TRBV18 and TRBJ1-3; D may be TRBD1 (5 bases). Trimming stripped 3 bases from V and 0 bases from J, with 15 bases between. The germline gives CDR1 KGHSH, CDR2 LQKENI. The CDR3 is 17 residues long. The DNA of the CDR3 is TGTGCCAGCTCACCGAGAGGACGACAGATCTCTGGAAACACCATATATTTT. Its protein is CASSPRGRQISGNTIYF.